A single sample gave rise to the 28 T cell receptor beta chains below, sequenced in a study of regulatory T cells in long-lasting Graves disease. Time point of the sample: newly diagnosed GD, antithyroid drugs for less than 3 months. From PBMCs, RNA was extracted and then used to make the TCR library. The TCR beta library used iRepertoire HTBI primers with Arm-PCR amplification of CDR3. TCRdb independently ran MiXCR on the multiplex PCR reads; one entry per CDR3 protein. The table includes 300,000 to 400,000 distinct CDR3 sequences, roughly 17% detected once. The data also belong to a second study, concerning T cells in Graves' hyperthyroidism and ophthalmopathy.

The source was peripheral blood mononuclear cells (PBMCs), collected at new diagnosis, from a patient treated with antithyroid drugs. These receptors were collected from a man between 35 and 55 years old with Graves disease.

This clonotype was picked up many times. This sequence joins TRBV4-1 and TRBJ2-1; D not certain. The V end was cut by 0 bases, the J end by 4 bases, with 7 bases between. The CDR3 covers 14 residues. Germline V gives CDR1 MGHRA, CDR2 YSYEKL. The CDR3 nucleotides are TGCGCCAGCAGCCAAGATGCCCAATACAATGAGCAGTTCTTC. This codes for CASSQDAQYNEQFF.

This clonotype has ten or more counts. V usage is TRBV5-1 and J usage is TRBJ2-3; 10 bases line up with TRBD2. Germline CDR1 reads SGHRS; CDR2 reads YFSETQ. The trim removed 5 bases at V and 2 bases at J, leaving 5 bases unmatched. This CDR3 is built from 15 residues. The CDR3 reads CASRRAGGDTDTQYF. The CDR3 DNA sequence: TGCGCCAGCAGGAGAGCGGGGGGGGACACAGATACGCAGTATTTT.

This clonotype was detected only a few times. This chain connects TRBV7-9 to TRBJ2-1; 10 nucleotides agree with TRBD2. The CDR3 runs to 15 residues. CDR1 is SEHNR and CDR2 is FQNEAQ in the germline V gene (reference sequence). V shed 3 bases, J shed 6 bases, and the junction held 5 bases outside the gene matches. The CDR3 region is CASSFKGTSANEQFF. The CDR3 nucleotides read TGTGCCAGCAGCTTTAAAGGGACTAGCGCCAATGAGCAGTTCTTC.

In DNA, the CDR3 is TGTGCCAGCAGTTTATATGGGAGCACAGATACGCAGTATTTT. Translation: CASSLYGSTDTQYF. The chain links TRBV27 to TRBJ2-3, with unresolved D. The CDR3 is 14 amino acids. The germline V and J ends were trimmed by 1 base and 0 bases, with 5 bases remaining between them. Germline CDR1 MNHEY, CDR2 SMNVEV (reference sequence).

As DNA, the CDR3 is TGTGCCAGCAGCTTGGAAATCGGACGGCTTAATTCACCCCTCCACTTT. Translation gives CASSLEIGRLNSPLHF. The chain uses TRBV5-4 and TRBJ1-6; D is undetermined. The CDR3 totals 16 residues. In germline, CDR1 is SGHNT, CDR2 YYREEE (reference sequence). V lost 0 bases and J 6 bases, leaving 13 bases between the germline ends.

This rearrangement joins TRBV28 to TRBJ1-2; D unclear. Trimming cost V 2 bases and J 2 bases, with 6 bases left between them. Germline CDR1 is MDHEN and CDR2 is SYDVKM. The length of the CDR3 is 13 residues. CDR3 sequence: CASSLIGNYGYTF. In DNA form, the CDR3 reads TGTGCCAGCAGTTTAATAGGGAACTATGGCTACACCTTC.

The chain couples TRBV15 to TRBJ2-2; D may be TRBD2 (5 bases). The V gene lost 5 bases and the J gene lost 5 bases, with 12 bases spanning the gap. CDR1 and CDR2 from the germline V gene are LNHNV and YYDKDF (reference sequence). There are 14 residues in the CDR3. CDR3 in DNA: TGTGCCACCAGCCCGCGGGTAGGGACCGGGGAGCTGTTTTTT. Translation gives CATSPRVGTGELFF.

This sequence joins TRBV7-2 and TRBJ2-5, with 14 nucleotides matching TRBD2. The germline V gene has CDR1 SGHTA and CDR2 FQGNSA. The CDR3 length is 17 residues. V was clipped by 1 base and J by 4 bases; unmatched bases: 5. The CDR3 protein is CASSLVGLAGEGETQYF. In DNA, the CDR3 is TGTGCCAGCAGCTTAGTGGGACTAGCGGGGGAGGGAGAGACCCAGTACTTC.

This clonotype occurred a few times. This sequence joins TRBV3-1 and TRBJ2-1, with TRBD2 identical over 10 bases. Per the germline V gene, CDR1 is LGHDT and CDR2 is YNNKEL (reference sequence). The CDR3 is made up of 13 amino acids. V trimming: 1 base; J trimming: 15 bases; junction bases outside the gene matches: 6. The CDR3 nucleotides read TGTGCCAGCAGCCAAGCTAGCGGGGGCCCTTTGTTCTTC. It is translated as CASSQASGGPLFF.

This clonotype was recorded at least ten times. The chain couples TRBV5-1 to TRBJ2-5; 8 bases are a match to TRBD2. This CDR3 spans 16 amino acids. V lost 0 bases to trimming and J lost 5 bases; unmatched junction nucleotides: 9. Germline CDR1 is SGHRS and CDR2 is YFSETQ. The CDR3 protein is CASSLGSGGVAETQYF. CDR3 sequence (DNA): TGCGCCAGCAGCTTGGGCAGCGGGGGAGTTGCGGAGACCCAGTACTTC.

This clonotype has ten or more counts. V and J are TRBV3-1 and TRBJ2-3, with 9 positions matching TRBD2. Germline V gene data show CDR1 as LGHDT and CDR2 as YNNKEL (reference sequence). The CDR3 is made up of 20 amino acids. Trimming removed 3 bases from V and 4 bases from J; junction bases left unmatched: 20. CDR3 sequence reads: CASSQSLPAGGPWLPDTQYF. CDR3 sequence (DNA): TGTGCCAGCAGCCAGAGCCTCCCAGCGGGGGGCCCTTGGCTTCCAGATACGCAGTATTTT.

The V and J genes are TRBV10-3 and TRBJ1-2; 7 nucleotides agree with TRBD1. Trimming removed 8 bases from V and 5 bases from J; junction bases left unmatched: 2. This CDR3 is 11 amino acids long. Germline assignment: CDR1 ENHRY and CDR2 SYGVKD. The CDR3 here is CAILGQYGYTF. CDR3 nucleotides: TGTGCCATCTTGGGACAGTATGGCTACACCTTC.

This chain uses TRBV5-1 with TRBJ2-7; 11 bases are shared with TRBD1. CDR1 and CDR2 from the germline V gene are SGHRS and YFSETQ. V lost 5 bases to trimming and J lost 1 base; unmatched junction nucleotides: 5. This CDR3 contains 15 residues. CDR3 nucleotides: TGCGCCAGCAGGGACCGGGACAGGGGGTCCTACGAGCAGTACTTC. Protein sequence: CASRDRDRGSYEQYF.

The chain uses TRBV19 and TRBJ2-2; 8 positions agree with TRBD1. V was pared by 5 bases and J by 3 bases, with 8 bases of the junction left unmatched. Per germline, CDR1 LNHDA and CDR2 SQIVND (reference sequence). The CDR3 runs to 16 residues. The CDR3 sequence: CASSPTGGGYTGELFF. The CDR3 DNA sequence: TGTGCCAGTAGTCCAACAGGGGGAGGTTACACCGGGGAGCTGTTTTTT.

At least ten counts were recorded for this clonotype. This rearrangement joins TRBV2 to TRBJ2-5; D is uncertain. CDR3 length equals 12 residues. The germline V gene encodes CDR1 SNHLY and CDR2 FYNNEI. V was shortened by 6 bases and J by 5 bases, with 10 bases between the two germline ends. CDR3 sequence: CASRSLEETQYF. CDR3 bases: TGTGCCAGCAGGTCCCTGGAGGAGACCCAGTACTTC. Looking up the rest from reference TRBV2 and TRBJ2-5 gives the full variable domain: EPEVTQTPSHQVTQMGQEVILRCVPISNHLYFYWYRQILGQKVEFLVSFYNNEISEKSEIFDDQFSVERPDGSNFTLKIRSTKLEDSAMYFCASRSLEETQYFGPGTRLLVL.

This clonotype was detected many times. This sequence joins TRBV7-8 and TRBJ1-1; D is undetermined. Germline assignment: CDR1 SGHVS and CDR2 FQNEAQ. Trimming removed 3 bases at V and 6 bases at J, with 5 bases between. This CDR3 contains 11 residues. Here the CDR3 reads CASSFYSEAFF. DNA of the CDR3: TGTGCCAGCAGCTTTTACTCTGAAGCTTTCTTT.

This clonotype has a single count. This sequence joins TRBV6-9 and TRBJ2-3; D possibly corresponds to TRBD1 (6 bases). V was trimmed by 3 bases and J by 3 bases, leaving 10 bases between them. Per germline, CDR1 MNHGY and CDR2 SVAAGI. The CDR3 has 14 amino acids. In DNA form, the CDR3 reads TGTGCCAGCAGTTACAGGGGCCCGACAGATACGCAGTATTTT. Encoded protein: CASSYRGPTDTQYF.

In its sample, this clonotype was seen many times. The J gene is TRBJ1-2, the V gene TRBV2; a possible D gene is TRBD1 (5 bases). The germline gives CDR1 SNHLY, CDR2 FYNNEI. Trimming left V 7 bases short and J 7 bases short, with 16 bases between. CDR3 length equals 13 residues. This chain's CDR3 is CASNPGTGTGYTF. CDR3 nucleotides: TGTGCCAGCAACCCCGGGACGGGAACTGGCTACACCTTC. Using reference TRBV2 and TRBJ1-2 for the parts outside the CDR3, the full variable domain is EPEVTQTPSHQVTQMGQEVILRCVPISNHLYFYWYRQILGQKVEFLVSFYNNEISEKSEIFDDQFSVERPDGSNFTLKIRSTKLEDSAMYFCASNPGTGTGYTFGSGTRLTVV.

The sample holds many counts of this clonotype. The J gene is TRBJ2-4, the V gene TRBV7-9, with a weak D call TRBD1 (5 bases). This CDR3 region has 11 residues. Germline lookup yields CDR1 SEHNR and CDR2 FQNEAQ (reference sequence). The V gene lost 5 bases and the J gene lost 12 bases, with 11 bases spanning the gap. The CDR3 sequence is CASSEDSDQYF. In DNA form, the CDR3 reads TGTGCCAGCAGCGAAGACAGCGATCAGTACTTC.

V and J are TRBV19 and TRBJ2-2; D perhaps matches TRBD2 (5 bases). Trimming pared 5 bases from V and 4 bases from J, leaving 14 bases between. There are 15 residues in the CDR3. CDR1 is LNHDA, CDR2 SQIVND, per germline (reference sequence). CDR3 bases: TGTGCCAGTAGTGTGGCTAGCACTGGCACCGGGGAGCTGTTTTTT. Translated: CASSVASTGTGELFF.

A few counts support this clonotype. The chain uses TRBV6-5 and TRBJ1-6, with 7 bases aligning to TRBD1. The CDR3 extends over 12 amino acids. From germline, CDR1 is MNHEY and CDR2 SVGAGI. The V segment lost 4 bases and the J segment 11 bases; nucleotides outside the gene matches: 2. This CDR3 reads CASSFGQAPLHF. CDR3 in DNA: TGTGCCAGCAGTTTTGGACAGGCACCCCTCCACTTT.

This clonotype appeared a few times. V is TRBV29-1 and J is TRBJ1-1; D may be TRBD1 (5 bases). The CDR3 sequence is 15 residues long. Germline V lookup: CDR1 SQVTM, CDR2 ANQGSEA. V lost 6 bases and J 2 bases, leaving 19 bases between the germline ends. For the CDR3, the DNA is TGCAGCGTGACCCCAGGGCGAAGGAGAAACACTGAAGCTTTCTTT. Amino acid sequence: CSVTPGRRRNTEAFF.

Many counts were recorded for this clonotype. The chain recombines TRBV6-1 with TRBJ2-3; the D is unclear. This CDR3 spans 15 amino acids. V lost 5 bases and J 3 bases, leaving 15 bases between the germline ends. Germline loops: CDR1 MNHNS, CDR2 SASEGT. CDR3: CASSTRSRGTDTQYF. CDR3 nucleotide sequence: TGTGCCAGCAGTACGAGGTCACGCGGAACAGATACGCAGTATTTT.

A few counts support this clonotype. The V and J genes are TRBV30 and TRBJ1-5, with D unresolved. With 3 bases removed from V and 0 bases from J, the gap between germline ends came to 6 bases. There are 13 residues in the CDR3. Germline loops: CDR1 GTSNPN, CDR2 SVGIG (reference sequence). The CDR3 spells CAWRSDSNQPQHF. In DNA, the CDR3 is TGTGCCTGGAGGTCAGATAGCAATCAGCCCCAGCATTTT.

This clonotype was observed at least ten times. This sequence joins TRBV7-8 and TRBJ2-3, with D maybe TRBD1 (6 bases). Germline V gene data show CDR1 as SGHVS and CDR2 as FQNEAQ. The length of the CDR3 is 15 residues. The ends were cut back, 2 bases at V and 4 bases at J, with 13 bases in the middle. The CDR3 DNA reads as TGTGCCAGCAGCTTAAGAGCACAGGGAGCAGATACGCAGTATTTT. This codes for CASSLRAQGADTQYF. The variable domain in full, completed from reference TRBV7-8 and TRBJ2-3, reads GAGVSQSPRYKVAKRGQDVALRCDPISGHVSLFWYQQALGQGPEFLTYFQNEAQLDKSGLPSDRFFAERPEGSVSTLKIQRTQQEDSAVYLCASSLRAQGADTQYFGPGTRLTVL.

This clonotype has more than one count but fewer than ten. CDR3 residues: CSARDVLDTRTDTQYF. CDR3 sequence (DNA): TGCAGTGCTAGAGACGTATTGGACACCCGCACAGATACGCAGTATTTT. The chain carries TRBV20-1 and TRBJ2-3, with a tentative D call TRBD1 (5 bases). There are 16 residues in the CDR3. V was pared by 0 bases and J by 1 base, with 14 bases between. Germline lookup yields CDR1 DFQATT and CDR2 SNEGSKA (reference sequence).

In its sample, this clonotype was seen many times. The gene calls are TRBV15 and TRBJ1-5, with TRBD1 matching over 8 bases. The CDR3 extends over 15 amino acids. V was pared by 0 bases and J by 6 bases, with 4 bases of the junction left unmatched. Germline V gene lookup returns CDR1 LNHNV and CDR2 YYDKDF (reference sequence). CDR3 amino acids: CATSREQGASQPQHF. CDR3 DNA sequence: TGTGCCACCAGCAGAGAGCAGGGGGCAAGTCAGCCCCAGCATTTT.

This clonotype was observed many times. The rearrangement uses TRBV30 and TRBJ2-3, with 10 bases identical to TRBD2. Germline V lookup: CDR1 GTSNPN, CDR2 SVGIG (reference sequence). CDR3 length equals 13 residues. The DNA for the CDR3 is TGTGCTTACCGGTCTAGCGGGGGTTATACGCAGTATTTT. It encodes CAYRSSGGYTQYF.